This TCR beta chain comes out of a study of long-term antiretroviral therapy in people with HIV. Study-wide results and limits: All time points showed a repertoire dominated by clones expanded before ART.

Germline CDR1 reads SNHLY; CDR2 reads FYNNEI. The germline V and J ends were trimmed by 4 bases and 0 bases, with 4 bases remaining between them. The CDR3 runs to 13 residues. The immunoSEQ assay was v3.0, run at survey level. TCRdb's copy holds only in-frame clones and misses some; the assay was immunoSEQ multiplex PCR. Among 26,000 or so clones, about 94% were seen once, and the ten largest hold 10%. Comments on this clone: Its antigen is not identified.

The chain recombines TRBV2 with TRBJ2-4; no clear D. This specimen consisted of unsorted PBMCs, obtained 6.2 years after starting antiretroviral therapy. The clonotype was recovered from a man aged 35 to 55 with HIV. In nucleotides, the CDR3 is TGTGCCAGCAGTGCCGGAGCCAAAAACATTCAGTACTTC. Protein product: CASSAGAKNIQYF.